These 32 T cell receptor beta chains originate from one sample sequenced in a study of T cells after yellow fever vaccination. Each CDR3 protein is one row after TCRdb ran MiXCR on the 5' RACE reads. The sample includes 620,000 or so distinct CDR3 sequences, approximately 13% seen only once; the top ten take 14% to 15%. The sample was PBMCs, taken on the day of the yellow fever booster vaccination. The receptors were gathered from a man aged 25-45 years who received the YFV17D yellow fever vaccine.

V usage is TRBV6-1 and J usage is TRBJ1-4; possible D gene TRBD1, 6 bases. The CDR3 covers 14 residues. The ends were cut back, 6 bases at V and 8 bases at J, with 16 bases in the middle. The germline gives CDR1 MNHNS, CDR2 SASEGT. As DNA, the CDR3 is TGTGCCAGCAGGGAACAGGGTCCAGCGGAAAAACTGTTTTTT. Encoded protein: CASREQGPAEKLFF.

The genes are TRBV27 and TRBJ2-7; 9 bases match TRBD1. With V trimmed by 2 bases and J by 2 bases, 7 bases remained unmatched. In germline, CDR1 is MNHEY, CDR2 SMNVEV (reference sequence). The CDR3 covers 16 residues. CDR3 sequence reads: CASSLRAGQGTYEQYF. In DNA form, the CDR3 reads TGTGCCAGCAGTTTACGGGCGGGACAGGGAACCTACGAGCAGTACTTC.

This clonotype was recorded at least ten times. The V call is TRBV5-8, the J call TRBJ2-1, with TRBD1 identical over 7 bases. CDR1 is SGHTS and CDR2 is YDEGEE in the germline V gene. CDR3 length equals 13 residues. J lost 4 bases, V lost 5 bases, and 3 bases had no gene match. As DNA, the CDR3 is TGTGCCAGCAGTTGGGACAGTTACAATGAGCAGTTCTTC. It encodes CASSWDSYNEQFF.

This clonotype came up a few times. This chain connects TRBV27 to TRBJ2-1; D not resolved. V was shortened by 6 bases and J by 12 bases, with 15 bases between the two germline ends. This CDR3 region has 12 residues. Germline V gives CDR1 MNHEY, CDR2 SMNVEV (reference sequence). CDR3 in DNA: TGTGCCAGCAGCCACGAGAGGATGCTGCAGTTCTTC. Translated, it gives CASSHERMLQFF.

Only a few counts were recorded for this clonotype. The CDR3 bases are TGTGCCAGCAGCTTATACAGGCTTAATCAGCCCCAGCATTTT. Encoded protein: CASSLYRLNQPQHF. The chain carries TRBV5-6 and TRBJ1-5; D possibly corresponds to TRBD1 (5 bases). Germline V gene data show CDR1 as SGHDT and CDR2 as YYEEEE. V was trimmed by 2 bases and J by 4 bases, leaving 10 bases between them. This CDR3 is built from 14 residues. Drawing the rest from reference TRBV5-6 and TRBJ1-5, the complete variable domain is DAGVTQSPTHLIKTRGQQVTLRCSPKSGHDTVSWYQQALGQGPQFIFQYYEEEERQRGNFPDRFSGHQFPNYSSELNVNALLLGDSALYLCASSLYRLNQPQHFGDGTRLSIL.

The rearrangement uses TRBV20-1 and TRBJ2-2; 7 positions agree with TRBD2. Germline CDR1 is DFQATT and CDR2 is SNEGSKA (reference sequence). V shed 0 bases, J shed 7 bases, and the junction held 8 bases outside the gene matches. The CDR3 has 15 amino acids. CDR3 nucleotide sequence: TGCAGTGCTAGAGAGGGAGGGACCACAGTCGGGGAGCTGTTTTTT. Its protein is CSAREGGTTVGELFF.

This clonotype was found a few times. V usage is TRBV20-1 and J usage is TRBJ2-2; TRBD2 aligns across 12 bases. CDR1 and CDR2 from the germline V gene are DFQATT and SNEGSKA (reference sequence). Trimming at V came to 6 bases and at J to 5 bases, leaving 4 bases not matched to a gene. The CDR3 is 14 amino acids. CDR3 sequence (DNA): TGCAGTGCAAAGACTAGCGGGAGAACCGGGGAGCTGTTTTTT. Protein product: CSAKTSGRTGELFF.

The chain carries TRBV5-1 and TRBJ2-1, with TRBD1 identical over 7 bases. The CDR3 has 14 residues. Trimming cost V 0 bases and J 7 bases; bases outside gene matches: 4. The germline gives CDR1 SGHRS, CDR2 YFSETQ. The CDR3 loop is CASSLGQGRNEQFF. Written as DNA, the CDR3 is TGCGCCAGCAGCTTGGGACAGGGTAGGAATGAGCAGTTCTTC.

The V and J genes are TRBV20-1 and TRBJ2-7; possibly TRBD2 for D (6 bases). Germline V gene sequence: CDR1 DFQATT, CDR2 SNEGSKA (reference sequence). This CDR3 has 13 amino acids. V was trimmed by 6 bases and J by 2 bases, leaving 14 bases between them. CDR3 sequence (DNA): TGCAGTGCCAAGGAGGGCAAGACCTACGAGCAGTACTTC. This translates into CSAKEGKTYEQYF.

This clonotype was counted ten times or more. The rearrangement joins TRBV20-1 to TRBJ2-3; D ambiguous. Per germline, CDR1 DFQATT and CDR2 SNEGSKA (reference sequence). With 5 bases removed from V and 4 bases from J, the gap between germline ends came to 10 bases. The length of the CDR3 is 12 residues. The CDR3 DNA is TGCAGTGCTGTGACTGGCTCAGATACGCAGTATTTT. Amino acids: CSAVTGSDTQYF.

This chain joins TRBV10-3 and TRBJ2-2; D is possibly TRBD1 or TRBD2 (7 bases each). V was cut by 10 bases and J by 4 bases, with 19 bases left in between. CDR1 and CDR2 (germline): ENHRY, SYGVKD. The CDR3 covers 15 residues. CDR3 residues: CATQGGGSATGELFF. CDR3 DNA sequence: TGTGCCACCCAGGGGGGCGGGAGCGCCACCGGGGAGCTGTTTTTT.

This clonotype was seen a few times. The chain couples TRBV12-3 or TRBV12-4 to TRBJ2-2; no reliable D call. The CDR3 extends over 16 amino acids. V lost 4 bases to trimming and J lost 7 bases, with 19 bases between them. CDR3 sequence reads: CASSSLGRRTGGELFF. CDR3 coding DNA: TGTGCCAGCAGTTCCCTAGGTCGCCGAACCGGCGGGGAGCTGTTTTTT.

The CDR3 region is CASSFTRTGEQFF. The CDR3 coding sequence is TGTGCCAGCAGCTTCACTAGAACGGGTGAGCAGTTCTTC. The chain carries TRBV7-3 and TRBJ2-1, with TRBD2 as a possible D gene (5 bases). Trimming took off 3 bases at V and 9 bases at J, with 12 bases between the two ends. CDR1 is SGHTA and CDR2 is FQGTGA in the germline V gene. The CDR3 contains 13 residues.

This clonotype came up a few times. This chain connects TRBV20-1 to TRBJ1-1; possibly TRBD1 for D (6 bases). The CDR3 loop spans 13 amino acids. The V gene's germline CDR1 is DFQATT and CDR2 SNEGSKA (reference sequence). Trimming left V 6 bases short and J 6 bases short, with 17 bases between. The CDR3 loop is CSAPRGPRSEAFF. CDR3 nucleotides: TGCAGTGCCCCTCGGGGGCCCCGGTCTGAAGCTTTCTTT.

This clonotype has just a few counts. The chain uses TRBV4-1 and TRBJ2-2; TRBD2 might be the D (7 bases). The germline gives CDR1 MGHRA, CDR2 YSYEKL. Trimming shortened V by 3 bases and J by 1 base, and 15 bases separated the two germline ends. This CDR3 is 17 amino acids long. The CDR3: CASSQYGGGQNTGELFF. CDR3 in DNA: TGCGCCAGCAGCCAGTATGGGGGGGGACAGAACACCGGGGAGCTGTTTTTT.

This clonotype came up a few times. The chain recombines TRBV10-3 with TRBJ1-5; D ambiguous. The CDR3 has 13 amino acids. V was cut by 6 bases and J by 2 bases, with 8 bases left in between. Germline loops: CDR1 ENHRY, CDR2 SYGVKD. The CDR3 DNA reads TGTGCCATCAGCGCCGGTGGCAATCAGCCCCAGCATTTT. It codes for CAISAGGNQPQHF.

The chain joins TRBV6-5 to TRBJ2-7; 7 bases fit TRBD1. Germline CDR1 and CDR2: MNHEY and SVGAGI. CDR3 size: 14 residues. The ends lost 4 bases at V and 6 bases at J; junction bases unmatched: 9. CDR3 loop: CASSSGKGAGEQYF. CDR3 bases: TGTGCCAGCAGTTCGGGAAAGGGGGCGGGCGAGCAGTACTTC.

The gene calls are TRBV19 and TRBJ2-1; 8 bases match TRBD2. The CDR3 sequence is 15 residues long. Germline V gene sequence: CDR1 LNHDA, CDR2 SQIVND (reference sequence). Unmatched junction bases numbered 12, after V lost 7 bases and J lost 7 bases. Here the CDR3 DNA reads TGTGCCAGTAACCGTGCAGCGGGAGTACCGAATGAGCAGTTCTTC. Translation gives CASNRAAGVPNEQFF.

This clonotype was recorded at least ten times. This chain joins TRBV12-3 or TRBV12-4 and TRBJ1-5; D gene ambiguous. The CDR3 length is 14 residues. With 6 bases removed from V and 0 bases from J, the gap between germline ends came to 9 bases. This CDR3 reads CASSHSYSNQPQHF. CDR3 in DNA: TGTGCCAGCAGCCACAGTTATAGCAATCAGCCCCAGCATTTT.

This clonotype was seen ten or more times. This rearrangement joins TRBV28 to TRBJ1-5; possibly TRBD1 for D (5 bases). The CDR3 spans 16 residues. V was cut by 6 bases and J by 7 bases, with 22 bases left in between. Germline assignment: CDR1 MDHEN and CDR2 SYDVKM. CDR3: CASRRDLRVSLQPQHF. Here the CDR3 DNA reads TGTGCCAGCAGAAGGGACCTAAGGGTTTCCCTCCAGCCCCAGCATTTT.

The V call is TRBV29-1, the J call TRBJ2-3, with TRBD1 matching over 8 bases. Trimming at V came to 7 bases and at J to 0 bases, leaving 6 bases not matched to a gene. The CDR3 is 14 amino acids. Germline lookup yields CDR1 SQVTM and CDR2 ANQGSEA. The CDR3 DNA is TGCAGCGCCAGGACAGGGCAGAGCACAGATACGCAGTATTTT. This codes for CSARTGQSTDTQYF.

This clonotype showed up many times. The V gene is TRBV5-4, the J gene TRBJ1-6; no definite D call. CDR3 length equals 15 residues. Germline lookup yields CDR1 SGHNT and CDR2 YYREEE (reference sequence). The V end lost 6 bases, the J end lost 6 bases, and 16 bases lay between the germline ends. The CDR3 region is CASTSNDLLNSPLHF. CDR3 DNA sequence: TGTGCCAGCACCTCGAACGACCTCCTTAATTCACCCCTCCACTTT.

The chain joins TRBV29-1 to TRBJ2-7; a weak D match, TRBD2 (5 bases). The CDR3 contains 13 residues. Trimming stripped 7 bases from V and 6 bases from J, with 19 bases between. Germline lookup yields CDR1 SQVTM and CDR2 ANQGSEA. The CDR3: CSARGKQAGEQYF. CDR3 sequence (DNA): TGCAGCGCCCGAGGGAAGCAGGCCGGCGAGCAGTACTTC.

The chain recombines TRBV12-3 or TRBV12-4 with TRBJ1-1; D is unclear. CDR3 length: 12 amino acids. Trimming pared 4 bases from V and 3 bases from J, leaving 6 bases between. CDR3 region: CASSSQHTEAFF. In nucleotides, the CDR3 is TGTGCCAGCAGTTCCCAGCACACTGAAGCTTTCTTT.

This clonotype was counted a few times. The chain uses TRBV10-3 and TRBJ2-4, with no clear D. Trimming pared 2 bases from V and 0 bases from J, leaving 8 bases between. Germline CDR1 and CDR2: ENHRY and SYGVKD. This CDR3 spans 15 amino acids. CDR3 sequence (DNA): TGTGCCATCAGTGAGCCGGACGTAGCCAAAAACATTCAGTACTTC. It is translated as CAISEPDVAKNIQYF.

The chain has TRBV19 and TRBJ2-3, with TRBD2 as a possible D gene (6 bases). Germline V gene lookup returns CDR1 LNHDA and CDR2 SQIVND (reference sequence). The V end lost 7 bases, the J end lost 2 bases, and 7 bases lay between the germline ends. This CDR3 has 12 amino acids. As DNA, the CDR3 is TGTGCCAGTACGGGGGTCACAGATACGCAGTATTTT. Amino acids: CASTGVTDTQYF.

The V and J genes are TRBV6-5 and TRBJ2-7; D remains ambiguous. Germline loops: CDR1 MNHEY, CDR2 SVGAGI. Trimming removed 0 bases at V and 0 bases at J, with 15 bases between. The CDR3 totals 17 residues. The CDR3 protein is CASSYSPQTVPSYEQYF. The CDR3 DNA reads TGTGCCAGCAGTTACTCACCCCAAACAGTGCCCTCCTACGAGCAGTACTTC.

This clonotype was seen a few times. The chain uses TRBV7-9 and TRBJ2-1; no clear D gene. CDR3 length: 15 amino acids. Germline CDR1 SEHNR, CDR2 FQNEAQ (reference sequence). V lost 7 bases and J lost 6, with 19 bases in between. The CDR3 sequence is CASTFTGPASNEQFF. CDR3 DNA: TGTGCCAGCACATTTACGGGTCCGGCCAGCAATGAGCAGTTCTTC.

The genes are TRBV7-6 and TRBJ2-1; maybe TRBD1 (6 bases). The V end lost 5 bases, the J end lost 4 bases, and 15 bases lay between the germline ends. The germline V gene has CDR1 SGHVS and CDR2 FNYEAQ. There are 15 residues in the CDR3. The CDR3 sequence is CASSPSLGGYNEQFF. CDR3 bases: TGTGCCAGCAGCCCAAGTCTAGGGGGTTACAATGAGCAGTTCTTC.

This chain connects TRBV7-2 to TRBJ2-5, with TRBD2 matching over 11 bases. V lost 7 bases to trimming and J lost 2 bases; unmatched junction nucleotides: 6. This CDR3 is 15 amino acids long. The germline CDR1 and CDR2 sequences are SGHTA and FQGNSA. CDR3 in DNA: TGTGCCAGCACCCCACTAGCGGGAGTACAAGAGACCCAGTACTTC. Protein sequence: CASTPLAGVQETQYF. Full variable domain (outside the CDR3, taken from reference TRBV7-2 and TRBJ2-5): GAGVSQSPSNKVTEKGKDVELRCDPISGHTALYWYRQSLGQGLEFLIYFQGNSAPDKSGLPSDRFSAERTGGSVSTLTIQRTQQEDSAVYLCASTPLAGVQETQYFGPGTRLLVL.

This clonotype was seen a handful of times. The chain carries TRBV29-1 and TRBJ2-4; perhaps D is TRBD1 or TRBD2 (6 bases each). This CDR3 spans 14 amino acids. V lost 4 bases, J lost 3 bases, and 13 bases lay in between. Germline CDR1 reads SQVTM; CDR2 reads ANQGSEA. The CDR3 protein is CSVGARGGKNIQYF. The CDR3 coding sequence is TGCAGCGTTGGTGCCAGGGGAGGCAAAAACATTCAGTACTTC.

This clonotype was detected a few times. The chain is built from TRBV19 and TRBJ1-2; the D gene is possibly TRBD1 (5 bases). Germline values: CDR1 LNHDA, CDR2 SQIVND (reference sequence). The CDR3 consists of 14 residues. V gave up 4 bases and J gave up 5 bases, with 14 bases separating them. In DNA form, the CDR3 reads TGTGCCAGTAGTAGACCGGGACTGGATTATGGCTACACCTTC. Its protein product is CASSRPGLDYGYTF.